This T cell receptor beta chain was sequenced during a study of blood T cell repertoires in COVID-19. Background on the study: The United States, Italy and Spain supplied acute and convalescent COVID-19 samples. PBMCs, B-cell-depleted T cells, or T cells were the source of the cDNA or gDNA that made up the material.

Sequenced by immunoSEQ multiplex PCR; TCRdb stores in-frame clones only, minus some. This table has about 31,000 clones, more than 80% appearing once. Germline-derived CDR1 and CDR2 are LNHDA and SQIVND (reference sequence). Trimming cost V 0 bases and J 1 base, with 21 bases left between them. The CDR3 spans 19 residues. The chain uses TRBV19 and TRBJ1-1, with a possible D match to TRBD1 (6 bases). The sequenced material came from peripheral blood. This clonotype was obtained from a woman aged 40 to 50 with active or convalescent COVID-19. The CDR3 sequence is CASSIDRHRVGLPNTEAFF. CDR3 DNA: TGTGCCAGTAGTATAGATAGACACAGGGTCGGACTCCCGAACACTGAAGCTTTCTTT.